This T cell receptor beta chain appears in the sequencing data of a study of OX40 agonist ivuxolimab in advanced cancers. As for the study in general: Dosing consisted of intravenous ivuxolimab at 0.01 to 10 mg/kg every 2 weeks.

Produced via immunoSEQ multiplex PCR; TCRdb's table is partial and in-frame only. Of 40,000 to 45,000 clones detected, 80% appear once; the ten largest clones hold around 4%. Study results and caveats: Expanded clones were, on average, more numerous among CD8+ T cells than CD4+.

Patients who had autoimmune disease history or got systemic immunosuppression were left out. The trim removed 5 bases at V and 5 bases at J, leaving 14 bases unmatched. The CDR3 extends over 17 amino acids. Germline lookup yields CDR1 SGHDN and CDR2 FVKESK. Turning to this clone: As yet, its antigen is unknown.

Sequencing was performed on CD4+ or CD8+ T cells sorted from blood, taken in a trial of the OX40 agonist ivuxolimab. V gene TRBV14 combines with J gene TRBJ2-1, with TRBD1 matching 8 bases. The sequence came from an adult with an advanced solid tumor such as melanoma, head and neck, liver or kidney cancer. In DNA form, the CDR3 reads TGTGCCAGCAGCAAGATTTTGGGAGGACAGGGCCACAATGAGCAGTTCTTC. The encoded protein is CASSKILGGQGHNEQFF. Together with reference TRBV14 and TRBJ2-1, the CDR3 gives the full variable domain: EAGVTQFPSHSVIEKGQTVTLRCDPISGHDNLYWYRRVMGKEIKFLLHFVKESKQDESGMPNNRFLAERTGGTYSTLKVQPAELEDSGVYFCASSKILGGQGHNEQFFGPGTRLTVL.